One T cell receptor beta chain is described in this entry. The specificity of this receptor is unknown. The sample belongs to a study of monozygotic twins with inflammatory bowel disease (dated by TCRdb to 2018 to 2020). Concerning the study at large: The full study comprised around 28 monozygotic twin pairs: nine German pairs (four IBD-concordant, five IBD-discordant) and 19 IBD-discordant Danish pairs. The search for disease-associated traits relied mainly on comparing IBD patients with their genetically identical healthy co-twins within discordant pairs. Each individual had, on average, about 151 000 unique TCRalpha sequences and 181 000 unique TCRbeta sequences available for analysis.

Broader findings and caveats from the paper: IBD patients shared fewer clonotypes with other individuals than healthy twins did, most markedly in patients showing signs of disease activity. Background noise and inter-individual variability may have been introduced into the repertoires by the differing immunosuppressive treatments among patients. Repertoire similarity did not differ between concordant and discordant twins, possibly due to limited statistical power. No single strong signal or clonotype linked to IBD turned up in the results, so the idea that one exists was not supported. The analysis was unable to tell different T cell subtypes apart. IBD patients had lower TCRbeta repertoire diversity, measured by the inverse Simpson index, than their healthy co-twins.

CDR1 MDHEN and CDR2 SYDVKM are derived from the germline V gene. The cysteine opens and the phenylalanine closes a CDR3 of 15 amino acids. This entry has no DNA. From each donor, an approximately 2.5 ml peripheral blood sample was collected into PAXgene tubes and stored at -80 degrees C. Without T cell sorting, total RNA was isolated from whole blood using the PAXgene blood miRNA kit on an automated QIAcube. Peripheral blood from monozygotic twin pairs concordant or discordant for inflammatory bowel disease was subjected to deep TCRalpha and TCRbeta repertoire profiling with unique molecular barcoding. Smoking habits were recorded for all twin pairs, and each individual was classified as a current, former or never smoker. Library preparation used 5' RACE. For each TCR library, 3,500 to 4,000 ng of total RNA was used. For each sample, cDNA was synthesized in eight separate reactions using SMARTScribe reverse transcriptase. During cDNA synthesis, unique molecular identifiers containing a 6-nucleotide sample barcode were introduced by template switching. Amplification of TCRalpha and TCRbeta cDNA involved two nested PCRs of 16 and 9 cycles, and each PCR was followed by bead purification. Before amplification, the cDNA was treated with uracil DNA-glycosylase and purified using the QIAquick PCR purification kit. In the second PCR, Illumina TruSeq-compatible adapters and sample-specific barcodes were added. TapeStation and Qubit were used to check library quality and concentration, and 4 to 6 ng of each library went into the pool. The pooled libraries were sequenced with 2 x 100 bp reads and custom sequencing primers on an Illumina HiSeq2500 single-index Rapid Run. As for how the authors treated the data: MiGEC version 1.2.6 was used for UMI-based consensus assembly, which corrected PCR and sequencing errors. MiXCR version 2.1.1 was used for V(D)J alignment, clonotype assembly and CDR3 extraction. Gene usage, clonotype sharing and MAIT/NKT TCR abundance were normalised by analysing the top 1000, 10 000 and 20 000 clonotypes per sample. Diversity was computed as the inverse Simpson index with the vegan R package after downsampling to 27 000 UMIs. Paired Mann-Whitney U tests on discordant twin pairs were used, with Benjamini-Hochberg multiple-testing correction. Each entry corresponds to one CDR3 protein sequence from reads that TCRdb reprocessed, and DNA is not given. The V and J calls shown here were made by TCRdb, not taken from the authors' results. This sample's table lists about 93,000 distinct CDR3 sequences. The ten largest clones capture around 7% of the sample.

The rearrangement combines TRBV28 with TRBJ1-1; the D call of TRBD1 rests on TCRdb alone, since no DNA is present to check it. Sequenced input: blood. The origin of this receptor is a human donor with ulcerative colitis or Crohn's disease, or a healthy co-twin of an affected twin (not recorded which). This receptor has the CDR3 CASSAGGGRDTEAFF.